These 2 T cell receptor beta chains were all obtained from the same sample, sequenced in a study of blood T cell repertoires in COVID-19. Only in-frame clones appear in the TCRdb table, and some are missing; sequencing was by immunoSEQ multiplex PCR. The data show 65,000 to 70,000 clones, around 93% seen once. The source material was peripheral blood. The receptors come from a man aged 65 to 79 with active COVID-19.

The chain is built from TRBV6-2 or TRBV6-3 and TRBJ2-1, with no clear D. Looked up from germline, CDR1 is MNHEY and CDR2 is SVGEGT. This CDR3 is 15 amino acids long. Trimming took off 6 bases at V and 0 bases at J, with 12 bases between the two ends. This CDR3 reads CASSLSSSSYNEQFF. In DNA form, the CDR3 reads TGTGCCAGCAGCCTTAGCAGTAGCTCCTACAATGAGCAGTTCTTC.

This clone was detected once. This chain joins TRBV19 and TRBJ2-2; 9 nucleotides match TRBD2. The ends lost 8 bases at V and 4 bases at J; junction bases unmatched: 5. Germline V lookup: CDR1 LNHDA, CDR2 SQIVND (reference sequence). This CDR3 has 14 amino acids. For the CDR3, the DNA is TGTGCCAGTTGCGGGGGGGCGGTCACCGGGGAGCTGTTTTTT. This sequence encodes CASCGGAVTGELFF.